This T cell receptor beta chain stems from a study of control samples from healthy donors and cancer patients. The CDR3 runs to 14 residues. Germline lookup yields CDR1 GTSNPN and CDR2 SVGIG (reference sequence). Trimming removed 5 bases at V and 4 bases at J, with 15 bases between. Assay used: immunoSEQ multiplex PCR; TCRdb lists only in-frame clones, some missing. The sample includes about 120,000 clones, roughly 92% seen only once; the top ten take around 0.6%. Sample: PBMCs. The sequence was collected from a man at least 80 years old with head and neck cancer. The chain joins TRBV30 to TRBJ1-3; the D is unclear. In nucleotides, the CDR3 is TGTGCCTGGGGCGCTGGAGGCATCGGAAACACCATATATTTT. This gives the protein CAWGAGGIGNTIYF.